These 20 T cell receptor beta chains originate from one sample sequenced in a study of CD8 T cells in Susac syndrome. With random hexamers, roughly 0.5 to 1 ug RNA was reverse transcribed. TCRdb itself ran the immunoSEQ multiplex PCR reads through MiXCR, one entry per CDR3 protein. The sample consists of 150,000 to 200,000 distinct CDR3 sequences, roughly 95% of them appearing once. Sequencing was done on a sample of CD4+ T cells from PBMCs. The receptors were sampled from a human donor with multiple sclerosis.

The J gene is TRBJ2-7, the V gene TRBV5-1; 8 nucleotides align to TRBD2. This CDR3 contains 14 residues. The trim removed 2 bases at V and 7 bases at J, leaving 8 bases unmatched. Germline-derived CDR1 and CDR2 are SGHRS and YFSETQ. The CDR3 nucleotides read TGCGCCAGCAGCTTTAGCGGGACCTCTTGGGAGCAGTACTTC. Amino acid sequence: CASSFSGTSWEQYF.

The V and J genes are TRBV7-9 and TRBJ1-1, with 8 nucleotides matching TRBD1. V shed 1 base, J shed 10 bases, and the junction held 17 bases outside the gene matches. The CDR3 runs to 17 residues. CDR1 and CDR2 from the germline V gene are SEHNR and FQNEAQ (reference sequence). This CDR3 reads CASSLDRTGRGRPGAFF. In DNA, the CDR3 is TGTGCCAGCAGCTTAGACCGGACAGGGAGGGGCCGGCCTGGAGCTTTCTTT.

V is TRBV3-1 and J is TRBJ1-5; D remains ambiguous. Germline V gives CDR1 LGHDT, CDR2 YNNKEL (reference sequence). The CDR3 loop spans 12 amino acids. V was pared by 4 bases and J by 7 bases, with 8 bases between. CDR3 DNA sequence: TGTGCCAGCAGCCTTGGGTTCCAGCCCCAGCATTTT. It encodes CASSLGFQPQHF.

The chain carries TRBV5-1 and TRBJ2-1; TRBD2 is a possible D gene (6 bases). V dropped 4 bases and J dropped 1 base, with 15 bases sitting between them. This CDR3 has 16 residues. The germline gives CDR1 SGHRS, CDR2 YFSETQ. The CDR3 DNA is TGCGCCAGCAGCCCTTCGGGGGACCCATCCTACAATGAGCAGTTCTTC. This sequence encodes CASSPSGDPSYNEQFF.

The chain links TRBV5-6 to TRBJ1-2; 10 bases map to TRBD1. Germline V gene lookup returns CDR1 SGHDT and CDR2 YYEEEE. V dropped 4 bases and J dropped 4; count of bases not matched to a gene: 13. The CDR3 has 17 amino acids. CDR3 region: CASSPRGGTGDLYGYTF. Here the CDR3 DNA reads TGTGCCAGCAGCCCCCGCGGCGGGACAGGGGATCTCTATGGCTACACCTTC. Complete variable domain (other parts from reference TRBV5-6 and TRBJ1-2): DAGVTQSPTHLIKTRGQQVTLRCSPKSGHDTVSWYQQALGQGPQFIFQYYEEEERQRGNFPDRFSGHQFPNYSSELNVNALLLGDSALYLCASSPRGGTGDLYGYTFGSGTRLTVV.

This chain joins TRBV7-9 and TRBJ2-2; no clear D gene. The CDR3 sequence is 15 residues long. Trimming stripped 2 bases from V and 4 bases from J, with 11 bases between. The germline CDR1 and CDR2 sequences are SEHNR and FQNEAQ (reference sequence). CDR3 in DNA: TGTGCCAGCAGCTTAAGGGTGTTGGGCACCGGGGAGCTGTTTTTT. Protein sequence: CASSLRVLGTGELFF. Drawing the rest from reference TRBV7-9 and TRBJ2-2, the complete variable domain is DTGVSQNPRHKITKRGQNVTFRCDPISEHNRLYWYRQTLGQGPEFLTYFQNEAQLEKSRLLSDRFSAERPKGSFSTLEIQRTEQGDSAMYLCASSLRVLGTGELFFGEGSRLTVL.

The V call is TRBV7-9, the J call TRBJ2-2; no clear D gene. The CDR3 spans 12 residues. Trimming removed 9 bases from V and 6 bases from J, with 11 bases in between. Germline V gene lookup returns CDR1 SEHNR and CDR2 FQNEAQ (reference sequence). Here the CDR3 reads CASRRGAGELFF. Here the CDR3 DNA reads TGTGCCAGTCGCCGAGGCGCCGGGGAGCTGTTTTTT.

The chain combines TRBV12-3 or TRBV12-4 with TRBJ1-1; 8 nucleotides line up with TRBD1. Trimming at V came to 8 bases and at J to 5 bases, leaving 7 bases not matched to a gene. This CDR3 spans 13 amino acids. CDR3 nucleotides: TGTGCCAGCGGTTCTGGACAGGGAACTGAAGCTTTCTTT. This sequence encodes CASGSGQGTEAFF.

The V gene is TRBV7-2, the J gene TRBJ2-2, with 10 bases identical to TRBD2. Germline-derived CDR1 and CDR2 are SGHTA and FQGNSA. The CDR3 runs 15 residues. V gave up 3 bases and J gave up 6 bases; unmatched junction bases: 4. The CDR3 loop reads CASSFLAGVAGELFF. In nucleotides, the CDR3 is TGTGCCAGCAGCTTTCTAGCGGGAGTCGCCGGGGAGCTGTTTTTT.

The V and J genes are TRBV7-9 and TRBJ1-5; D not resolved. Germline-derived CDR1 and CDR2 are SEHNR and FQNEAQ (reference sequence). Trimming took 5 bases from V and 5 from J, leaving 16 bases between them. CDR3 length equals 15 residues. The CDR3 DNA sequence: TGTGCCAGCAGCCGAGTGGCTTCAGGTCATCAGCCCCAGCATTTT. This sequence encodes CASSRVASGHQPQHF.

This clonotype was seen a single time. This rearrangement joins TRBV15 to TRBJ2-1; D is uncertain. Germline V gives CDR1 LNHNV, CDR2 YYDKDF (reference sequence). Trimming left V 1 base short and J 6 bases short, with 7 bases between. The CDR3 loop spans 13 amino acids. The CDR3 DNA is TGTGCCACCAGCAGAGGAGACCGCAATGAGCAGTTCTTC. It specifies CATSRGDRNEQFF.

This chain joins TRBV7-9 and TRBJ1-3; D is possibly TRBD1 (6 bases). Germline assignment: CDR1 SEHNR and CDR2 FQNEAQ (reference sequence). CDR3 size: 12 residues. The V end was cut by 7 bases, the J end by 10 bases, with 14 bases between. CDR3 nucleotides: TGTGCCAGCAACACAGGGAGAGGGACCATATATTTT. Translating it yields CASNTGRGTIYF.

This clonotype was counted only a few times. The chain joins TRBV12-3 or TRBV12-4 to TRBJ1-5; D not certain. This CDR3 is 12 amino acids long. The V gene lost 8 bases and the J gene lost 2 bases, with 7 bases spanning the gap. The CDR3 here is CASSLRNQPQHF. CDR3 DNA: TGTGCCAGCTCACTCCGCAATCAGCCCCAGCATTTT.

This clonotype occurred once. The genes are TRBV30 and TRBJ1-1; 10 bases align to TRBD1. The CDR3 is 15 residues long. Germline V gene data show CDR1 as GTSNPN and CDR2 as SVGIG (reference sequence). The junction had 9 bases not matched to a gene; V was cut back by 2 bases and J by 6 bases. The DNA of the CDR3 is TGTGCCTGGAGTACTCGCGCCGGGACAGGGGCTGAAGCTTTCTTT. This translates into CAWSTRAGTGAEAFF. The full variable domain, its missing parts supplied by reference TRBV30 and TRBJ1-1, is SQTIHQWPATLVQPVGSPLSLECTVEGTSNPNLYWYRQAAGRGLQLLFYSVGIGQISSEVPQNLSASRPQDRQFILSSKKLLLSDSGFYLCAWSTRAGTGAEAFFGQGTRLTVV.

The chain has TRBV20-1 and TRBJ1-1, with D perhaps TRBD1 (5 bases). The germline V and J ends were trimmed by 1 base and 4 bases, with 16 bases remaining between them. Germline CDR1 is DFQATT and CDR2 is SNEGSKA (reference sequence). There are 15 residues in the CDR3. CDR3 nucleotide sequence: TGCAGTGCTAGAGGCAACGAGGGGTTCGTCACTGAAGCTTTCTTT. Its translation is CSARGNEGFVTEAFF.

The chain recombines TRBV29-1 with TRBJ2-5, with D unclear. The CDR3 is 12 residues long. The V end was cut by 2 bases, the J end by 3 bases, with 7 bases between. The germline V gene has CDR1 SQVTM and CDR2 ANQGSEA. CDR3: CSVELPEETQYF. The CDR3 DNA sequence: TGCAGCGTTGAATTACCAGAAGAGACCCAGTACTTC.

The J gene is TRBJ2-1, the V gene TRBV2; TRBD2 agrees at 10 bases. The CDR3 is 15 residues long. The germline V gene has CDR1 SNHLY and CDR2 FYNNEI. V shed 2 bases, J shed 8 bases, and the junction held 6 bases outside the gene matches. CDR3 amino acids: CASSELAGVGYEQFF. In DNA form, the CDR3 reads TGTGCCAGCAGTGAACTAGCGGGAGTAGGGTATGAGCAGTTCTTC.

The gene calls are TRBV14 and TRBJ2-3; D call uncertain. This CDR3 is 15 amino acids long. V was clipped by 3 bases and J by 4 bases, with 14 bases between them. Germline values: CDR1 SGHDN, CDR2 FVKESK. CDR3: CASSHSTSTADTQYF. The CDR3 region has the DNA TGTGCCAGCAGCCATTCAACCTCGACGGCAGATACGCAGTATTTT.

V is TRBV6-2 or TRBV6-3 and J is TRBJ1-1; D not certain. From germline, CDR1 is MNHEY and CDR2 SVGEGT. Trimming took off 0 bases at V and 7 bases at J, with 24 bases between the two ends. The CDR3 is 18 residues long. CDR3 sequence: CASSYSWAGPRRGGEAFF. The CDR3, as DNA: TGTGCCAGCAGTTACTCCTGGGCGGGCCCACGCAGAGGTGGTGAAGCTTTCTTT.

The chain links TRBV4-3 to TRBJ2-2; 7 bases agree with TRBD1. This CDR3 region has 14 residues. Germline CDR1 LGHNA, CDR2 YSLEER. V was pared by 7 bases and J by 5 bases, with 7 bases of the junction left unmatched. The CDR3 loop reads CASKGQVSTGELFF. The CDR3 bases are TGCGCCAGCAAAGGACAGGTGTCGACCGGGGAGCTGTTTTTT.